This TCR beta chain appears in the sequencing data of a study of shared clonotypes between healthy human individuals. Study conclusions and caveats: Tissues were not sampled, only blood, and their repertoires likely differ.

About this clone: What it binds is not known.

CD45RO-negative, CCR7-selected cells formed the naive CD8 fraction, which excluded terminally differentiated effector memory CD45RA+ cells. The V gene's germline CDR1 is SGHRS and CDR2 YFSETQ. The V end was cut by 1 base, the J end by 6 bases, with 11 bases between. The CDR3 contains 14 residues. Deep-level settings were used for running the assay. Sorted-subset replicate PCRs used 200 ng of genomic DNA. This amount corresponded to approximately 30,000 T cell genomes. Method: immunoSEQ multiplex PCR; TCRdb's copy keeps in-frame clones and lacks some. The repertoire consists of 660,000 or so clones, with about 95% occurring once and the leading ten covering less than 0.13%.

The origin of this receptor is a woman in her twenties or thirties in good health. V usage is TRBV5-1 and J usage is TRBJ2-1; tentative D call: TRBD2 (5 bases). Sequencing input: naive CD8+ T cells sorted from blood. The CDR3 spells CASSLSGVFNEQFF. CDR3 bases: TGCGCCAGCAGCTTGTCCGGGGTTTTCAATGAGCAGTTCTTC. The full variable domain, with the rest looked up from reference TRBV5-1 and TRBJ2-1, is KAGVTQTPRYLIKTRGQQVTLSCSPISGHRSVSWYQQTPGQGLQFLFEYFSETQRNKGNFPGRFSGRQFSNSRSEMNVSTLELGDSALYLCASSLSGVFNEQFFGPGTRLTVL.